This T cell receptor (beta chain) was identified in a study of T cell changes during pregnancy in multiple sclerosis. Assay used: immunoSEQ multiplex PCR; TCRdb lists only in-frame clones, some missing. The data contain some 45,000 clones, 85% to 95% of them singletons. The input for sequencing was CD8+ T cells from peripheral blood mononuclear cells, taken in the first trimester of pregnancy. This sequence originates from a female donor with multiple sclerosis, enrolled in a pregnancy study.

As DNA, the CDR3 is TGTGCCAGCAGTGAATCCCTATATAGCAATCAGCCCCAGCATTTT. Residues: CASSESLYSNQPQHF. The chain employs TRBV25-1 and TRBJ1-5, with D hard to call. Trimming removed 1 base from V and 0 bases from J, with 7 bases in between. The CDR3 has 15 residues. CDR1 and CDR2 (germline): MGHDK, SYGVNS.